These 12 T cell receptor beta chains originate from one sample sequenced in a study of shared clonotypes between healthy human individuals. The data were produced by immunoSEQ multiplex PCR, yet TCRdb's version contains in-frame clones alone and is incomplete. This sample has fewer than 850,000 clones, with about three quarters found just once. The specimen sequenced was memory CD4+ T cells sorted from blood. The subset denotes: CD45RA-negative fraction. These receptors came from a woman in her twenties or thirties in good health.

This clone turned up a few times. The V and J genes are TRBV5-1 and TRBJ2-7; 9 bases map to TRBD1. V gave up 4 bases and J gave up 6 bases; unmatched junction bases: 11. The CDR3 is 15 residues long. Germline values: CDR1 SGHRS, CDR2 YFSETQ. CDR3 residues: CASSIGTGRVGEQYF. The CDR3 coding sequence is TGCGCCAGCAGCATAGGGACAGGGAGAGTGGGCGAGCAGTACTTC.

The gene calls are TRBV5-4 and TRBJ1-1; D unresolved. CDR3 length equals 14 residues. Germline values: CDR1 SGHNT, CDR2 YYREEE (reference sequence). The V and J ends lost 4 bases and 4 bases respectively, with 14 bases between them. The CDR3 sequence: CASSRVGVSTEAFF. CDR3 DNA: TGTGCCAGCAGCCGGGTTGGGGTTTCCACTGAAGCTTTCTTT.

The chain combines TRBV6-5 with TRBJ2-5; D might be TRBD1 (5 bases). Trimming took 2 bases from V and 14 from J, leaving 24 bases between them. Looked up from germline, CDR1 is MNHEY and CDR2 is SVGAGI. There are 15 residues in the CDR3. CDR3 nucleotides: TGTGCCAGCAGTTACGGTTTGGATGCTCGGACAAGGAAATACTTC. Translated: CASSYGLDARTRKYF.

The chain recombines TRBV28 with TRBJ2-6, with a weak D call TRBD1 (5 bases). There are 14 residues in the CDR3. The germline V gene has CDR1 MDHEN and CDR2 SYDVKM. Trimming left V 3 bases short and J 4 bases short, with 7 bases between. The CDR3 DNA is TGTGCCAGCAGTTTGGGGCAGGGGGCCAACGTCCTGACTTTC. Residues: CASSLGQGANVLTF.

The chain has TRBV19 and TRBJ1-1, with 7 nucleotides matching TRBD1. V gave up 7 bases and J gave up 0 bases; unmatched junction bases: 14. The CDR3 covers 17 residues. Germline-derived CDR1 and CDR2 are LNHDA and SQIVND (reference sequence). CDR3 sequence (DNA): TGTGCCAGTACCCTGGATACCGGCGGGACAGTGAACACTGAAGCTTTCTTT. This translates into CASTLDTGGTVNTEAFF.

The chain couples TRBV28 to TRBJ1-5; TRBD1 might be the D (6 bases). V lost 7 bases and J lost 7, with 17 bases in between. The CDR3 is 14 amino acids. Germline loops: CDR1 MDHEN, CDR2 SYDVKM. CDR3 amino acids: CASTAKGGPQPQHF. CDR3 DNA sequence: TGTGCCAGCACGGCGAAAGGGGGGCCCCAGCCCCAGCATTTT.

This rearrangement joins TRBV28 to TRBJ1-1, with D tentatively TRBD1 (5 bases). This CDR3 comprises 16 residues. V lost 4 bases to trimming and J lost 4 bases, with 19 bases between them. Germline values: CDR1 MDHEN, CDR2 SYDVKM. The CDR3 DNA reads as TGTGCCAGCAGTTCTGGAGCCTGGGCGGGGCGCACTGAAGCTTTCTTT. This codes for CASSSGAWAGRTEAFF.

The chain employs TRBV2 and TRBJ2-3; D might be TRBD1 (6 bases). Germline V gene sequence: CDR1 SNHLY, CDR2 FYNNEI. V shed 5 bases and J shed 4 bases, with 10 bases lying between them. CDR3 length: 13 residues. In nucleotides, the CDR3 is TGTGCCAGCAGTACAGGGTTTGCAGATACGCAGTATTTT. Translating gives CASSTGFADTQYF.

The chain is built from TRBV28 and TRBJ1-5, with 8 bases that match TRBD1. In germline, CDR1 is MDHEN, CDR2 SYDVKM. The CDR3 totals 13 residues. J lost 2 bases, V lost 8 bases, and 2 bases had no gene match. In DNA form, the CDR3 reads TGTGCCAGCGTCAGGGGGCGCAATCAGCCCCAGCATTTT. Its translation: CASVRGRNQPQHF.

CDR3: CASSLSQQGALNTEAFF. DNA of the CDR3: TGCGCCAGCAGCCTCAGTCAGCAGGGGGCCCTGAACACTGAAGCTTTCTTT. The chain joins TRBV4-1 to TRBJ1-1; 8 positions match TRBD1. Germline V gives CDR1 MGHRA, CDR2 YSYEKL. The trim removed 4 bases at V and 0 bases at J, leaving 10 bases unmatched. The CDR3 spans 17 residues.

The chain has TRBV7-9 and TRBJ2-4; 8 bases are shared with TRBD1. Germline V CDR1 and CDR2: SEHNR, FQNEAQ (reference sequence). J gave up 5 bases and V 6 bases, and 9 bases lay outside the gene matches. The CDR3 spans 15 residues. CDR3 sequence: CASRKSGTGENIQYF. CDR3 nucleotide sequence: TGTGCCAGCAGAAAATCCGGGACAGGTGAAAACATTCAGTACTTC. Using reference TRBV7-9 and TRBJ2-4 for the parts outside the CDR3, the full variable domain is DTGVSQNPRHKITKRGQNVTFRCDPISEHNRLYWYRQTLGQGPEFLTYFQNEAQLEKSRLLSDRFSAERPKGSFSTLEIQRTEQGDSAMYLCASRKSGTGENIQYFGAGTRLSVL.

CDR3: CASSATGTTYNEQFF. The CDR3 coding sequence is TGTGCCAGCAGCGCCACCGGGACTACTTACAATGAGCAGTTCTTC. This rearrangement joins TRBV11-2 to TRBJ2-1; 7 bases match TRBD2. The CDR3 totals 15 residues. Germline CDR1 reads SGHAT; CDR2 reads FQNNGV. J was trimmed by 4 bases and V by 5 bases; bases with no gene match: 8. Complete variable domain (other parts from reference TRBV11-2 and TRBJ2-1): EAGVAQSPRYKIIEKRQSVAFWCNPISGHATLYWYQQILGQGPKLLIQFQNNGVVDDSQLPKDRFSAERLKGVDSTLKIQPAKLEDSAVYLCASSATGTTYNEQFFGPGTRLTVL.